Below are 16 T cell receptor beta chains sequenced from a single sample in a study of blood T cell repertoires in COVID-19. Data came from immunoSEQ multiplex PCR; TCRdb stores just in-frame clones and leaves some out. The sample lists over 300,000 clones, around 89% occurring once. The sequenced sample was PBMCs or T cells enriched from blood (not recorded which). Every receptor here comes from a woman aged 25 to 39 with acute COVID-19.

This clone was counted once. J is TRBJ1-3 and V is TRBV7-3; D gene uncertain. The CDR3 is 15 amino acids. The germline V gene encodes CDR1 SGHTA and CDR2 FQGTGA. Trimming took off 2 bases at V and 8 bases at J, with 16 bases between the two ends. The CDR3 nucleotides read TGTGCCAGCAGCTTAGGCCCCCATGACTCGGACACCATATATTTT. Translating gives CASSLGPHDSDTIYF.

As DNA, the CDR3 is TGTGCCTGGGCCCCGGGGGCTAACTATGGCTACACCTTC. Translation gives CAWAPGANYGYTF. This sequence joins TRBV30 and TRBJ1-2, with TRBD1 as a possible D gene (5 bases). CDR1 is GTSNPN and CDR2 is SVGIG in the germline V gene (reference sequence). This CDR3 has 13 amino acids. The V end was cut by 5 bases, the J end by 0 bases, with 10 bases between.

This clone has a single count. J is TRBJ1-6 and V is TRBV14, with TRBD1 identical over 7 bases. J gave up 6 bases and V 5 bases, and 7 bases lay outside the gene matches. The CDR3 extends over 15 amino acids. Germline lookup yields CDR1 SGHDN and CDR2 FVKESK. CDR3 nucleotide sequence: TGTGCCAGCAGCTCTCACAGGGGATCTAATTCACCCCTCCACTTT. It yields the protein CASSSHRGSNSPLHF.

CDR3: CASSYTTKQYF. CDR3 nucleotides: TGTGCCAGCAGTTACACTACCAAGCAGTACTTC. The rearrangement joins TRBV6-2 or TRBV6-3 to TRBJ2-7, with unresolved D. The V gene's germline CDR1 is MNHEY and CDR2 SVGEGT. This CDR3 has 11 amino acids. V was clipped by 2 bases and J by 8 bases, with 7 bases between them.

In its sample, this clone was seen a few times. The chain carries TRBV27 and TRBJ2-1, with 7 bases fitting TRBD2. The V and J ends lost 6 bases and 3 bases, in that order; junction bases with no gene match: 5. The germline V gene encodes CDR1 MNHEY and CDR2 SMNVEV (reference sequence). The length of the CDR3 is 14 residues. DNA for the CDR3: TGTGCCAGCAGAGGGCGGGGGAACTACAATGAGCAGTTCTTC. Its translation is CASRGRGNYNEQFF.

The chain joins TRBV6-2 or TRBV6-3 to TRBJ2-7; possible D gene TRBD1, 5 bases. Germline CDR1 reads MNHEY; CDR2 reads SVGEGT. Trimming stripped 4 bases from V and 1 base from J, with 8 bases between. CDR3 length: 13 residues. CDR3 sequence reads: CASSWKGSYEQYF. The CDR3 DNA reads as TGTGCCAGCAGTTGGAAGGGGTCCTACGAGCAGTACTTC.

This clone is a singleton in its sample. The CDR3 DNA reads TGTGCCAGCAGCTTAAGCGGGGGAAATGAGCAGTTCTTC. It specifies CASSLSGGNEQFF. The chain links TRBV7-9 to TRBJ2-1; 8 bases are shared with TRBD2. The CDR3 covers 13 residues. After removal of 2 bases from V and 7 bases from J, the junction contained 1 base not matched to a gene. The germline V gene has CDR1 SEHNR and CDR2 FQNEAQ (reference sequence).

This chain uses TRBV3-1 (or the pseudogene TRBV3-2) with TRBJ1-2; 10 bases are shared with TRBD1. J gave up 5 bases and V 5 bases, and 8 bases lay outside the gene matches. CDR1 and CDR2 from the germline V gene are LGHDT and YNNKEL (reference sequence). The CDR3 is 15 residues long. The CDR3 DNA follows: TGTGCCAGCAGCGACCGGGACAGGGGAGTTTATGGCTACACCTTC. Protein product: CASSDRDRGVYGYTF.

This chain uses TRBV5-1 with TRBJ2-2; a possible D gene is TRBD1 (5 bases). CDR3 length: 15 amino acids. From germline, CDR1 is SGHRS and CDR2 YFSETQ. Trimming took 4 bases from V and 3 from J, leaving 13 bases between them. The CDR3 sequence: CASSPIAGHTGELFF. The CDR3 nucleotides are TGCGCCAGCAGCCCGATAGCAGGGCACACCGGGGAGCTGTTTTTT.

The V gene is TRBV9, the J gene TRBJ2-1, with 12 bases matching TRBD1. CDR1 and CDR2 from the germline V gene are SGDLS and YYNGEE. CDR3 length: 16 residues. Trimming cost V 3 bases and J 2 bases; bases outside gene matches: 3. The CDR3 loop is CASSGGQGATYNEQFF. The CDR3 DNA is TGTGCCAGCAGCGGGGGACAGGGGGCTACCTACAATGAGCAGTTCTTC.

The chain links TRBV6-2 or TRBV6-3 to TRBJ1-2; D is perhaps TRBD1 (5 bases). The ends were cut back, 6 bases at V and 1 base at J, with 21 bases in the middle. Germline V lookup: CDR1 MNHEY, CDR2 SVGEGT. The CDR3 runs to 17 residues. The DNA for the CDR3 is TGTGCCAGCAGCCCCAGGGTATACCCCCTCCATAACTATGGCTACACCTTC. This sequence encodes CASSPRVYPLHNYGYTF.

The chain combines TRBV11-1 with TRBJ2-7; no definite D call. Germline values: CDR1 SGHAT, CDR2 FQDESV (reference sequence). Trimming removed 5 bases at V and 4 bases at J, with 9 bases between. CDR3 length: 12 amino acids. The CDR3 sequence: CASSPNRYEQYF. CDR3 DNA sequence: TGTGCCAGCAGCCCGAACAGATACGAGCAGTACTTC.

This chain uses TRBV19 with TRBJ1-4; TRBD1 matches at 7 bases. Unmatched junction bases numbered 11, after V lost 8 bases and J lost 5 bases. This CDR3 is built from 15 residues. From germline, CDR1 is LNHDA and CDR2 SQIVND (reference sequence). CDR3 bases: TGTGCCAGTCGTAATACCGGGACAGTCAATGAAAAACTGTTTTTT. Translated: CASRNTGTVNEKLFF.

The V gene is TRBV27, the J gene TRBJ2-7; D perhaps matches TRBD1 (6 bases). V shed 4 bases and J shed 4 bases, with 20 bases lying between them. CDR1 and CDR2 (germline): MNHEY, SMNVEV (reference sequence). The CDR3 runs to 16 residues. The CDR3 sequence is CASSSPGTGRPYEQYF. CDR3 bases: TGTGCCAGCAGTTCCCCCGGTACAGGGAGACCTTACGAGCAGTACTTC.

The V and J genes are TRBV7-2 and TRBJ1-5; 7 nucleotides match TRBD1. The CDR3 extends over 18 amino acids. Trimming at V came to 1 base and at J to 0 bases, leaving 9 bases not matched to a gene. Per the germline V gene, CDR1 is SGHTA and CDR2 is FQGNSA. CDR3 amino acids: CASSLDGDSTYSNQPQHF. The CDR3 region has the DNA TGTGCCAGCAGCTTAGATGGGGACAGTACTTATAGCAATCAGCCCCAGCATTTT.

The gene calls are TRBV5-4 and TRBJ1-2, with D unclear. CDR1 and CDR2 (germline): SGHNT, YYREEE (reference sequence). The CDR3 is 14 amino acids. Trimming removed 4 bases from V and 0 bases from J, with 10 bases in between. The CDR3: CASSDLGANYGYTF. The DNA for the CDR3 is TGTGCCAGCAGCGACTTAGGTGCTAACTATGGCTACACCTTC.